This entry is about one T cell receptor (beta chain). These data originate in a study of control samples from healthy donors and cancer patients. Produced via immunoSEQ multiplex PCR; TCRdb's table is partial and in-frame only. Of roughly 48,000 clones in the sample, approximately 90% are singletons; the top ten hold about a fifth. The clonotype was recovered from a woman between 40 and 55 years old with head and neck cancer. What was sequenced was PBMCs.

The CDR3 spells CASSGSAIGFQGNTIYF. The CDR3 DNA follows: TGCGCCAGCAGCGGTTCTGCAATAGGGTTTCAAGGAAACACCATATATTTT. This chain links TRBV5-1 with TRBJ1-3; D call uncertain. The V and J ends lost 4 bases and 4 bases respectively, with 21 bases between them. This CDR3 region has 17 residues. CDR1 is SGHRS, CDR2 YFSETQ, per germline.